Described below is a single T cell receptor (beta chain) sequence and its context. The junction differs from germline at one of its ends, possibly a read error. The data stem from a study of blood T cell repertoires in COVID-19. In the study overall: The samples span acute and convalescent COVID-19 from the United States, Italy and Spain.

Under the authors' procedure: Reference gene primers were amplified, and this amplification served to estimate nucleated cell counts. Sequencing was performed with immunoSEQ multiplex PCR; in TCRdb, only in-frame clones are kept and a portion is missing. D and trimming come from the DNA, and the V and J calls and clone size come from that table. Of around 210,000 clones in the sample, roughly 85% were seen once. Enrolled during active infection, Seattle patients were then followed longitudinally. The CDR3 length is 15 residues. Germline assignment: CDR1 MNHEY and CDR2 SVGEGT. Sequencing used peripheral blood. The sequence was collected from a man aged 50 to 60 with COVID-19, enrolled during active disease. This chain links TRBV6-2 or TRBV6-3 with TRBJ2-1, with a weak D call TRBD1 (8 bases). CDR3 residues: CASSDSDREGNEQFF. Written as DNA, the CDR3 is TGTGCCAGCAGTGACTCGGACAGGGAGGGGAATGAGCAGTTCTTC.